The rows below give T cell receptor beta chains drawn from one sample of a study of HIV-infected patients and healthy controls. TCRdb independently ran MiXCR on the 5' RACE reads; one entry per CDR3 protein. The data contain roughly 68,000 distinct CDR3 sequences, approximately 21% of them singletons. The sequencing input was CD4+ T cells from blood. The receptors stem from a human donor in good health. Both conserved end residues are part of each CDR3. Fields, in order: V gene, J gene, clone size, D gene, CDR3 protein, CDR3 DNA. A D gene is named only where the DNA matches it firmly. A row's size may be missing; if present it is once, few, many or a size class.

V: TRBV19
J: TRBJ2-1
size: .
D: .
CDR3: CASSIMGHRSSYNEQFF
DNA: TGTGCCAGTAGTATTATGGGACACCGGAGCTCCTACAATGAGCAGTTCTTC

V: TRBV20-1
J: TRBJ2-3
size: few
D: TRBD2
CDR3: CSARRLAGNTDTQYF
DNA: TGCAGTGCTAGGCGCCTAGCGGGGAACACAGATACGCAGTATTTT

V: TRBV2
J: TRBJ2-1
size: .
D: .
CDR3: CASRQGTASYNEQFF
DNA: TGTGCCAGCAGGCAGGGGACCGCTTCCTACAATGAGCAGTTCTTC

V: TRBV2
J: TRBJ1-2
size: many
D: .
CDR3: CASSEGRTNYGYTF
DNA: TGTGCCAGCAGTGAAGGCAGAACTAACTATGGCTACACCTTC

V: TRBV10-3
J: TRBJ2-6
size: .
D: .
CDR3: CAISDGSGANVLTF
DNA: TGTGCCATCAGTGACGGGTCTGGGGCCAACGTCCTGACTTTC

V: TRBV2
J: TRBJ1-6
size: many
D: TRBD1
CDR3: CASSSRTGSSPLHF
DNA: TGTGCCAGCAGTAGTCGGACAGGGAGTTCACCCCTCCACTTT

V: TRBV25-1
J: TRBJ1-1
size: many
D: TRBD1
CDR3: CASRAVNRGDTEAFF
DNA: TGTGCCAGCAGGGCGGTAAACAGGGGCGACACTGAAGCTTTCTTT

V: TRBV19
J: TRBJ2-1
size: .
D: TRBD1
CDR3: CASSLTGGYNEQFF
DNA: TGTGCCAGTAGTTTAACAGGGGGCTACAATGAGCAGTTCTTC

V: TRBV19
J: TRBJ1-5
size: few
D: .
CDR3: CASRTPGGIQPQHF
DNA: TGTGCCAGTCGGACACCCGGAGGAATTCAGCCCCAGCATTTT

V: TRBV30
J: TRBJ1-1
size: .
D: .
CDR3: CAWSAYLGKQATNTEAFF
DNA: TGTGCCTGGAGCGCCTATCTAGGAAAGCAGGCGACGAACACTGAAGCTTTCTTT

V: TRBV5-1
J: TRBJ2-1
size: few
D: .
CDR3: CASSSRGAGWDEQFF
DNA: TGCGCCAGCAGCTCCCGGGGGGCAGGGTGGGATGAGCAGTTCTTC

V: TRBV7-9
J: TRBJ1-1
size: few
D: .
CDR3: CASSLWTGNTEAFF
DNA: TGTGCCAGCAGCCTCTGGACGGGGAACACTGAAGCTTTCTTT

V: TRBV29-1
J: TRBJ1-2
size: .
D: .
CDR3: CSVGMTTGLNYGYTF
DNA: TGCAGCGTTGGAATGACGACAGGACTTAACTATGGCTACACCTTC

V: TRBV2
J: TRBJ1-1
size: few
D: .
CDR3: CASSVHSEAFF
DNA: TGTGCCAGCAGTGTCCACAGTGAAGCTTTCTTT

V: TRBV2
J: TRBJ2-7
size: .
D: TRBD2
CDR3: CASSDIGASGRHYEQYF
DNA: TGTGCCAGCAGTGATATTGGGGCTAGCGGGAGACACTACGAGCAGTACTTC

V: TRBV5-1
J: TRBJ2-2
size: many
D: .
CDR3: CASSLGPAANTGELFF
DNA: TGCGCCAGCAGCTTGGGGCCGGCCGCGAACACCGGGGAGCTGTTTTTT

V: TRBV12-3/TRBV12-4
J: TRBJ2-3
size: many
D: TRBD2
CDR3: CASSLPFSGGAKDTQYF
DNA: TGTGCCAGCAGTTTACCGTTTAGCGGGGGGGCCAAAGATACGCAGTATTTT

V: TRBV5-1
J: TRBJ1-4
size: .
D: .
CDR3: CASRRLGRQNEKLFF
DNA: TGCGCCAGCAGACGTCTAGGCCGGCAGAATGAAAAACTGTTTTTT

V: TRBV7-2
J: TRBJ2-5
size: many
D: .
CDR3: CASSRTYETQYF
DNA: TGTGCCAGCAGCCGGACTTACGAGACCCAGTACTTC

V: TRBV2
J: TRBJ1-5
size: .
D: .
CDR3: CASNLDQGDQPQHF
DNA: TGTGCCAGCAATCTTGATCAAGGAGATCAGCCCCAGCATTTT

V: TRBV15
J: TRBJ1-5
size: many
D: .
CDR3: CATSRVGRGGQPQHF
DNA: TGTGCCACCAGCAGAGTAGGCAGGGGAGGTCAGCCCCAGCATTTT

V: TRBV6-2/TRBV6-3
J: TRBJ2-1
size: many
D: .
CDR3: CASSRTGTIYNEQFF
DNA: TGTGCCAGCAGCAGGACCGGGACAATATACAATGAGCAGTTCTTC

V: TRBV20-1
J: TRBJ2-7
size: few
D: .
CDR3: CSVPHSRGGTYEQYF
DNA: TGCAGTGTTCCCCATTCGAGGGGGGGTACCTACGAGCAGTACTTC

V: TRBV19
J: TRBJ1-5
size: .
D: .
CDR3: CASRPAVDQPQHF
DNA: TGTGCCAGTAGGCCCGCTGTGGATCAGCCCCAGCATTTT

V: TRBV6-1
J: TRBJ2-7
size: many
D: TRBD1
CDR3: CASSGTAPGGYEQYF
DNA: TGTGCCAGCAGTGGGACGGCCCCAGGGGGATACGAGCAGTACTTC

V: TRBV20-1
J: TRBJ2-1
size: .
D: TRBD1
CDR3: CSARDRDRGLDEQFF
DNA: TGCAGTGCTAGAGATCGGGACAGGGGGCTGGATGAGCAGTTCTTC

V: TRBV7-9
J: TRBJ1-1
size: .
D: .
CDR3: CASSFPDRPVGAFF
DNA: TGTGCCAGCAGCTTTCCCGACAGGCCAGTGGGGGCTTTCTTT

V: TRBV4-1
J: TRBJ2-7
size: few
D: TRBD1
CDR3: CASSQEGTGTYEQYF
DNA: TGCGCCAGCAGCCAAGAGGGGACAGGGACCTACGAGCAGTACTTC

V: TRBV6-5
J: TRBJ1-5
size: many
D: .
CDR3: CASSQGGRVSNQPQHF
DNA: TGTGCCAGCAGTCAAGGAGGGAGGGTGAGCAATCAGCCCCAGCATTTT

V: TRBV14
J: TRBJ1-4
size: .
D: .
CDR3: CASSQKATNEKLFF
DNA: TGTGCCAGCAGCCAAAAAGCAACTAATGAAAAACTGTTTTTT